These T cell receptor beta chains were read from a single sample in a study of CD8+CD57+ T cells in acquired aplastic anemia. TCRdb fed the reads into MiXCR, producing one record per CDR3 protein. The sample records over 150,000 distinct CDR3 sequences, roughly 54% being singletons. The sample was sorted CD4+, CD8+, or CD8+CD57+ T cells (not recorded which) from PBMCs. The origin of the receptors is a human donor with aplastic anemia. The CDR3 runs from the conserved cysteine through the conserved F or W. The D gene is left open where the match is weak. Size is stated for part of the rows, as once, few or many counts, or as a class when the clone is expanded.

v_gene	abundance	j_gene	d_gene	CDR3aa	CDR3nt
TRBV5-4	few	TRBJ1-4	.	CASSLFGGAAPATNEKLFF	TGTGCCAGCAGCTTGTTTGGAGGGGCTGCCCCTGCAACTAATGAAAAACTGTTTTTT
TRBV6-2/TRBV6-3	.	TRBJ2-1	.	CASSLPGQSSYNEQFF	TGTGCCAGCAGTTTACCCGGACAGAGCTCCTACAATGAGCAGTTCTTC
TRBV27	.	TRBJ1-1	TRBD1	CASTQLGGLNTEAFF	TGTGCCAGCACCCAATTAGGGGGCCTGAACACTGAAGCTTTCTTT
TRBV4-1	.	TRBJ1-1	TRBD1	CASSPKKATGDLNTEAFF	TGCGCCAGCAGCCCAAAAAAGGCGACAGGGGACTTGAACACTGAAGCTTTCTTT
TRBV5-1	.	TRBJ1-6	.	CASSLEGGYNSPLHF	TGCGCCAGCAGCTTGGAAGGGGGATATAATTCACCCCTCCACTTT
TRBV10-3	.	TRBJ2-1	.	CAIMTSDPTDTQFF	TGTGCCATCATGACCAGCGATCCCACAGATACGCAGTTCTTC
TRBV28	.	TRBJ2-7	.	CASTGAGLYEQYF	TGTGCCAGCACAGGGGCCGGACTCTACGAGCAGTACTTC
TRBV29-1	many	TRBJ2-5	.	CSVWTRSGPQYF	TGCAGCGTCTGGACCCGGTCGGGCCCCCAGTACTTC
TRBV6-4	many	TRBJ2-3	.	CASSDLGGADTQYF	TGTGCCAGCAGTGATCTCGGTGGGGCAGATACGCAGTATTTT
TRBV10-2	.	TRBJ1-1	.	CASCPTLANTEAFF	TGCGCCAGCTGCCCGACCCTTGCAAACACTGAAGCTTTCTTT
TRBV20-1	.	TRBJ2-1	TRBD2	CSARDGSGRAYNEQFF	TGCAGTGCTAGAGATGGTAGCGGGAGGGCCTACAATGAGCAGTTCTTC
TRBV19	.	TRBJ2-7	.	CASRPPGLAGEQYF	TGTGCCAGTAGACCTCCGGGACTTGCGGGCGAGCAGTACTTC
TRBV19	many	TRBJ2-3	TRBD1	CASSTTGADTQYF	TGTGCCAGTAGTACCACAGGGGCAGATACGCAGTATTTT
TRBV19	once	TRBJ1-4	TRBD1	CASGSGGSGEKLFF	TGTGCCAGTGGGTCAGGGGGGTCGGGTGAAAAACTGTTTTTT
TRBV10-3	once	TRBJ2-1	TRBD1	CAISEGQGKDEQFF	TGTGCCATCAGTGAGGGACAGGGGAAGGATGAGCAGTTCTTC
TRBV2	many	TRBJ2-3	.	CASSERGGYGDTQYF	TGTGCCAGCAGTGAAAGGGGCGGTTACGGAGATACGCAGTATTTT
TRBV6-1	few	TRBJ2-2	.	CASSGVPVGTGELFF	TGTGCCAGCAGTGGGGTACCAGTAGGTACCGGGGAGCTGTTTTTT
TRBV11-1	few	TRBJ2-1	.	CASSLDLGGNEQFF	TGTGCCAGCAGCTTAGACCTGGGGGGCAATGAGCAGTTCTTC
TRBV7-8	.	TRBJ1-5	.	CASSLFPPGQNNQPQHF	TGTGCCAGCAGCTTATTCCCCCCCGGCCAGAACAATCAGCCCCAGCATTTT
TRBV25-1	.	TRBJ1-1	.	CASSEAPRTPIEAFF	TGTGCCAGCAGTGAGGCTCCCCGGACTCCCATTGAAGCTTTCTTT
TRBV3-1	.	TRBJ1-5	.	CASSYWGNSNQPQHF	TGTGCCAGCAGTTACTGGGGCAATAGCAATCAGCCCCAGCATTTT
TRBV4-3	many	TRBJ1-1	.	CASSQDGYTEAFF	TGCGCCAGCAGCCAAGATGGGTACACTGAAGCTTTCTTT
TRBV20-1	many	TRBJ1-2	.	CSASVGGSGYTF	TGCAGTGCTAGCGTAGGGGGAAGTGGCTACACCTTC
TRBV29-1	.	TRBJ2-4	.	CSVKQGGAKNIQYF	TGCAGCGTTAAACAGGGGGGGGCCAAAAACATTCAGTACTTC
TRBV6-6	many	TRBJ2-5	TRBD2	CASSSWVGGASETQYF	TGTGCCAGCAGTTCGTGGGTCGGGGGGGCTTCGGAGACCCAGTACTTC
TRBV12-3/TRBV12-4	once	TRBJ1-1	.	CASSLGTGWAFF	TGTGCCAGCAGTTTAGGGACCGGGTGGGCTTTCTTT
TRBV2	few	TRBJ1-5	TRBD1	CASSGNPGQTIEPQHF	TGTGCCAGCAGTGGAAACCCGGGACAGACAATCGAACCCCAGCATTTT
TRBV15	.	TRBJ2-3	TRBD2	CATSASGGSTDTQYF	TGTGCCACCAGCGCCAGCGGGGGGAGCACAGATACGCAGTATTTT
TRBV10-2	.	TRBJ1-6	.	CASSEPGTDVNSPLHF	TGCGCCAGCAGTGAGCCGGGGACTGATGTGAATTCACCCCTCCACTTT
TRBV6-1	.	TRBJ1-2	.	CASSKGEGVGYGYTF	TGTGCCAGCAGTAAAGGGGAGGGGGTCGGCTATGGCTACACCTTC
TRBV6-2/TRBV6-3	.	TRBJ2-1	TRBD2	CASSYSASGANEQFF	TGTGCCAGCAGTTACTCGGCTAGCGGGGCGAATGAGCAGTTCTTC
TRBV10-1	.	TRBJ2-5	.	CASSDTTEQETQYF	TGCGCCAGCAGTGACACGACCGAACAAGAGACCCAGTACTTC
TRBV10-3	.	TRBJ2-3	.	CAGQGSTDTQYF	TGTGCCGGGCAGGGGAGCACAGATACGCAGTATTTT
TRBV25-1	.	TRBJ1-4	.	CASSAFSGGDEKLFF	TGTGCCAGCAGTGCCTTTTCGGGGGGCGATGAAAAACTGTTTTTT
TRBV29-1	many	TRBJ2-7	TRBD2	CSVGPSGGGDEQYF	TGCAGCGTTGGTCCTAGCGGGGGGGGAGATGAGCAGTACTTC
TRBV18	.	TRBJ2-2	.	CASSPGDESGELFF	TGTGCCAGCTCACCCGGCGACGAAAGCGGGGAGCTGTTTTTT
TRBV19	.	TRBJ2-5	TRBD1	CASSMGAGGRETQYF	TGTGCCAGTAGTATGGGGGCAGGGGGCCGGGAGACCCAGTACTTC
TRBV7-9	many	TRBJ2-7	.	CASSLGLTPYEQYF	TGTGCCAGCAGCCTTGGCCTCACCCCCTACGAGCAGTACTTC
TRBV29-1	many	TRBJ1-2	.	CSVEDQEGNYGYTF	TGCAGCGTTGAAGATCAAGAGGGCAACTATGGCTACACCTTC
TRBV7-2	.	TRBJ2-3	.	CASSLSQSFDTQYF	TGTGCCAGCAGCTTATCCCAATCGTTCGATACGCAGTATTTT
TRBV30	.	TRBJ2-3	.	CAWRESSGGTDTQYF	TGTGCCTGGAGGGAAAGCAGCGGCGGCACAGATACGCAGTATTTT
TRBV20-1	.	TRBJ1-2	.	CSPTQKGQKYWGYTF	TGCAGTCCGACTCAGAAAGGGCAGAAATATTGGGGCTACACCTTC
TRBV10-2	.	TRBJ1-2	.	CASSPRERDGYTF	TGCGCCAGCAGCCCCCGGGAAAGGGATGGCTACACCTTC
TRBV15	.	TRBJ2-5	.	CATSRDGTLQETQYF	TGTGCCACCAGCAGAGACGGGACTTTACAAGAGACCCAGTACTTC
TRBV11-1	few	TRBJ2-1	TRBD1	CASSVPRQGGSYNEQFF	TGTGCCAGCAGCGTCCCAAGACAGGGCGGCTCCTACAATGAGCAGTTCTTC
TRBV20-1	.	TRBJ2-1	.	CSVLGAQRGKYSDEQFF	TGCAGTGTCCTCGGGGCCCAAAGGGGGAAGTACTCGGATGAGCAGTTCTTC
TRBV24-1	.	TRBJ2-7	TRBD1	CATSERGLGEQYF	TGTGCCACCAGTGAGAGGGGGCTGGGCGAGCAGTACTTC
TRBV3-1	.	TRBJ1-3	.	CASSQEFSIRASSGNTIYF	TGTGCCAGCAGCCAAGAATTTTCTATTAGGGCCTCCTCTGGAAACACCATATATTTT
TRBV9	.	TRBJ2-1	TRBD2	CASSAKPGLAGGPGEQFF	TGTGCCAGCAGCGCGAAACCGGGACTAGCGGGGGGGCCTGGTGAGCAGTTCTTC
TRBV6-1	many	TRBJ2-7	.	CASSEGPEPTYEQYF	TGTGCCAGCAGTGAGGGTCCTGAGCCAACCTACGAGCAGTACTTC
TRBV15	.	TRBJ2-1	.	CATSTGTSDQGEQFF	TGTGCCACCAGCACCGGGACTTCCGACCAGGGTGAGCAGTTCTTC
TRBV29-1	.	TRBJ1-1	TRBD1	CSAGTGTTEAFF	TGCAGCGCCGGGACAGGGACAACTGAAGCTTTCTTT
TRBV10-2	once	TRBJ1-2	.	CASSEGPSLYGYTF	TGCGCCAGCAGTGAAGGGCCAAGCTTGTATGGCTACACCTTC
TRBV7-9	.	TRBJ2-5	.	CASSNYPETQYF	TGTGCCAGCAGCAACTATCCGGAGACCCAGTACTTC
TRBV24-1	many	TRBJ2-5	.	CATSEGETQYF	TGTGCCACCAGTGAGGGGGAGACCCAGTACTTC
TRBV6-1	many	TRBJ1-4	TRBD1	CASSGTENEKLFF	TGTGCCAGCAGCGGGACAGAAAATGAAAAACTGTTTTTT
TRBV15	.	TRBJ2-7	.	CATSSYFYEQYF	TGTGCCACCAGCAGCTACTTCTACGAGCAGTACTTC